A selection of T cell receptor beta chains follows, all from one sample in a study of neurological immune-mediated disorders. TCRdb called the 5' RACE reads again in MiXCR, with one record for every CDR3 protein. Here the sample spans approximately 20,000 distinct CDR3 sequences, around 2.5% being singletons. What was sequenced was PBMCs. These receptors were obtained from a young woman with multiple sclerosis. CDR3s include the opening cysteine and the closing phenylalanine or tryptophan. A D gene is named only where the DNA matches it firmly. Where a row states a size, it is once, few, many or the class of an expanded clone; other rows omit it.

V: TRBV3-1; J: TRBJ2-1; size: many; D: TRBD2; CDR3: CASSAFSGGNNEQFF; DNA: TGTGCCAGCAGCGCCTTCAGCGGGGGGAACAATGAGCAGTTCTTC
V: TRBV3-1; J: TRBJ1-1; size: many; D: -; CDR3: CASSQDHRTNTEAFF; DNA: TGTGCCAGCAGCCAAGATCACAGAACGAACACTGAAGCTTTCTTT
V: TRBV7-9; J: TRBJ1-1; size: many; D: -; CDR3: CASSYGQQEAFF; DNA: TGTGCCAGCAGCTACGGACAGCAGGAAGCTTTCTTT
V: TRBV24-1; J: TRBJ2-1; size: many; D: -; CDR3: CATQGPNEQFF; DNA: TGTGCCACCCAGGGGCCCAATGAGCAGTTCTTC
V: TRBV20-1; J: TRBJ2-1; size: many; D: TRBD1; CDR3: CSARTWGQGILMSSYNEQFF; DNA: TGCAGTGCTAGAACATGGGGACAGGGGATTCTTATGAGCTCCTACAATGAGCAGTTCTTC
V: TRBV12-3/TRBV12-4; J: TRBJ1-5; size: many; D: -; CDR3: CASSRGRKEPQHF; DNA: TGTGCCAGCAGCAGGGGACGAAAGGAGCCCCAGCATTTT
V: TRBV20-1; J: TRBJ2-6; size: many; D: -; CDR3: CSAITGSGANVLTF; DNA: TGCAGTGCTATCACAGGGTCTGGGGCCAACGTCCTGACTTTC
V: TRBV6-2/TRBV6-3; J: TRBJ2-3; size: many; D: TRBD2; CDR3: CASSWDLLAQDTQYF; DNA: TGTGCCAGCAGTTGGGACCTACTAGCGCAGGATACGCAGTATTTT
V: TRBV10-3; J: TRBJ1-4; size: many; D: -; CDR3: CAIREEATNEKLFF; DNA: TGTGCCATCAGGGAAGAGGCAACTAATGAAAAACTGTTTTTT
V: TRBV20-1; J: TRBJ2-7; size: many; D: TRBD1; CDR3: CSATRTGPFYEQYF; DNA: TGCAGTGCTACTCGGACAGGGCCCTTCTACGAGCAGTACTTC
V: TRBV20-1; J: TRBJ2-3; size: many; D: -; CDR3: CSASIADTQYF; DNA: TGCAGTGCTAGTATTGCGGATACGCAGTATTTT
V: TRBV12-3/TRBV12-4; J: TRBJ2-1; size: many; D: TRBD2; CDR3: CASGRTSGNPNNEQFF; DNA: TGTGCCAGCGGAAGGACTAGCGGCAACCCTAACAATGAGCAGTTCTTC
V: TRBV9; J: TRBJ2-1; size: many; D: -; CDR3: CASSSFAYNEQFF; DNA: TGTGCCAGCAGCTCCTTCGCCTACAATGAGCAGTTCTTC
V: TRBV27; J: TRBJ1-2; size: many; D: -; CDR3: CASSLSGVNYGYTF; DNA: TGTGCCAGCAGTTTATCAGGGGTCAACTATGGCTACACCTTC
V: TRBV10-3; J: TRBJ2-1; size: -; D: -; CDR3: CAIREDSLNEQFF; DNA: TGTGCCATCAGGGAAGACAGCCTCAATGAGCAGTTCTTC